Described below is a single T cell receptor beta chain sequence and its context. Its target is not known. This record belongs to a study of shared clonotypes between healthy human individuals. The study, taken as a whole, reports: For sorted subsets, rarefaction showed incomplete sequencing despite large depth. In having few donors, the study represented limited genetic and exposure-history diversity.

Some clones are missing from TCRdb's copy, which holds only in-frame ones; the method was immunoSEQ multiplex PCR. This table has about 710,000 clones, just under 75% appearing once. Everyone who donated was a Caucasian adult who lived in Nashville, Tennessee. This receptor was taken from a woman aged 25 to 39 in good health. The sample was memory CD4+ T cells sorted from blood. The subset is: CD45RA-negative fraction.

CDR3 residues: CASSWGRDEQYF. The CDR3 nucleotides are TGCGCCAGCAGTTGGGGGCGCGACGAGCAGTACTTC. The chain joins TRBV5-1 to TRBJ2-7, with a possible D match to TRBD1 (6 bases). CDR3 length: 12 residues. CDR1 and CDR2 (germline): SGHRS, YFSETQ. The V and J ends lost 5 bases and 5 bases respectively, with 11 bases between them.